The present T cell receptor beta chain was sequenced within a study of OX40 agonist ivuxolimab in advanced cancers. The table came from immunoSEQ multiplex PCR; TCRdb's copy has only in-frame clones and leaves some out. The data hold 30,000 to 35,000 clones, with 65% to 75% observed a single time. The CDR3 covers 13 residues. Trimming removed 0 bases from V and 5 bases from J, with 8 bases in between. The germline V gene encodes CDR1 SGHRS and CDR2 YFSETQ. The specimen was CD4+ or CD8+ T cells sorted from blood, collected in a trial of the OX40 agonist ivuxolimab. This TCR was sampled from an adult with an advanced solid tumor such as melanoma, head and neck, liver or kidney cancer. The chain combines TRBV5-1 with TRBJ2-5; D uncertain. The CDR3 region has the DNA TGCGCCAGCAGCTTGGACGCGTTGGAGACCCAGTACTTC. Residues: CASSLDALETQYF.